This T cell receptor (beta chain) is from a study of T cell responses to AZD1222 COVID-19 vaccine. Germline V CDR1 and CDR2: SGHKS, YYEKEE (reference sequence). The length of the CDR3 is 16 residues. The ends were cut back, 4 bases at V and 4 bases at J, with 17 bases in the middle. Profiling relied on immunoSEQ multiplex PCR, and the TCRdb table lists in-frame clones only, not all of them. The data hold more than 110,000 clones, with 88% observed a single time. Combined were second doses at about 4 or about 12 weeks. The chain is built from TRBV5-5 and TRBJ2-2, with D hard to call. Sequences were derived from peripheral blood, sampled 28 days after the second AZD1222 dose. The receptor comes from an adult who received the AZD1222 COVID-19 vaccine. CDR3 amino acids: CASSRRLPETTGELFF. The CDR3 DNA reads TGTGCCAGCAGCCGGCGTCTTCCAGAAACCACCGGGGAGCTGTTTTTT. The complete variable domain, with remaining parts taken from reference TRBV5-5 and TRBJ2-2, reads DAGVTQSPTHLIKTRGQQVTLRCSPISGHKSVSWYQQVLGQGPQFIFQYYEKEERGRGNFPDRFSARQFPNYSSELNVNALLLGDSALYLCASSRRLPETTGELFFGEGSRLTVL.